The rows below give T cell receptor beta chains drawn from one sample of a study of cytomegalovirus exposure and HLA in healthy donors. Profiling relied on immunoSEQ multiplex PCR, and the TCRdb table lists in-frame clones only, not all of them. The data hold over 150,000 clones, with around 68% observed a single time. Sequencing was done on a sample of PBMCs. These receptors were taken from a man younger than 45 in good health and CMV-seronegative. Both conserved end residues are part of each CDR3. D genes are given only for firm matches. For some rows the clone size is stated as once, few or many, or as a class when expanded; others skip it.

cdr3_nt	cdr3_aa	v_call	clone_size	d_call	j_call
TGTGCCAGCAGCTTAGGCGGACAGTACGAGCAGTACTTC	CASSLGGQYEQYF	TRBV7-8	-	-	TRBJ2-7
TGTTCCAGCAGCTCCCTCGATACGCAGTATTTT	CSSSSLDTQYF	TRBV7-9	once	-	TRBJ2-3
TGTGCCACCAGCAGAGATTCCGGGGGTGAAGCTTTCTTT	CATSRDSGGEAFF	TRBV15	-	-	TRBJ1-1
TGTGCCAGCAGCTTAGACGGCACTAGCCCGGAGACCCAGTACTTC	CASSLDGTSPETQYF	TRBV7-6	-	-	TRBJ2-5
TGTGCCTGGACCCAGGACAGGAGAGAGACCCAGTACTTC	CAWTQDRRETQYF	TRBV30	few	TRBD1	TRBJ2-5
TGTGCCAGCAGCTTAGGACAGCAACCGAACACTGAAGCTTTCTTT	CASSLGQQPNTEAFF	TRBV7-9	-	-	TRBJ1-1
TGCGCCAGCGAGGACAGGGAGGAAAAACTGTTTTTT	CASEDREEKLFF	TRBV23-1	-	TRBD1	TRBJ1-4
TGCGCCAGCAGCTTTGGACAGGGACCAGATACGCAGTATTTT	CASSFGQGPDTQYF	TRBV5-1	-	TRBD1	TRBJ2-3
TGTGCCAGCAGTAGGGGACTAGCGTACACAGATACGCAGTATTTT	CASSRGLAYTDTQYF	TRBV6-5	once	TRBD2	TRBJ2-3
TGTGCCAGCAGTATGGGACAGGGAACGAACCCTGAAGCTTTCTTT	CASSMGQGTNPEAFF	TRBV25-1	-	TRBD1	TRBJ1-1
TGTGCCAGCGGGGGGGAAAATAATGAAAAACTGTTTTTT	CASGGENNEKLFF	TRBV2	-	-	TRBJ1-4
TGTGCCAGCAGCCTGGGACAGGCTAAAAATCAGCCCCAGCATTTT	CASSLGQAKNQPQHF	TRBV28	once	TRBD1	TRBJ1-5
TGTGCCAGCAGTTCCCGGGACAGGGCCAATGAGCAGTTCTTC	CASSSRDRANEQFF	TRBV2	-	TRBD1	TRBJ2-1